This T cell receptor beta chain was observed in a study of T cell repertoires in ileal Crohn's disease. Overall study context: Operated complications were stricturing disease (roughly 61%) and penetrating disease (about 39%). About half of patients got postoperative therapy: around 10 thiopurines, fewer than 20 anti-TNF. Points from the study as a whole: High-frequency clones were more common in sorted CD8 than CD4 cells.

Regarding this clone: Its antigen is not known.

Germline loops: CDR1 WSHSY, CDR2 SAAADI. This CDR3 is 14 amino acids long. After removal of 3 bases from V and 3 bases from J, the junction contained 5 bases not matched to a gene. Included were adult ileal or ileocolonic Crohn's patients indicated for ileocolonic resection. Repertoires were generated with immunoSEQ multiplex PCR, while TCRdb's copy carries only in-frame clones and drops some. The sample records 11,000 to 15,000 clones, less than 90% being singletons. This chain connects TRBV10-2 to TRBJ2-7, with 7 bases fitting TRBD1. Sequencing was done on a sample of ileal tissue. The sequence derives from an adult with Crohn's disease. In DNA form, the CDR3 reads TGCGCCAGCAGTGAAGGTCCAGGGGGCTACGAGCAGTACTTC. Its translation is CASSEGPGGYEQYF.